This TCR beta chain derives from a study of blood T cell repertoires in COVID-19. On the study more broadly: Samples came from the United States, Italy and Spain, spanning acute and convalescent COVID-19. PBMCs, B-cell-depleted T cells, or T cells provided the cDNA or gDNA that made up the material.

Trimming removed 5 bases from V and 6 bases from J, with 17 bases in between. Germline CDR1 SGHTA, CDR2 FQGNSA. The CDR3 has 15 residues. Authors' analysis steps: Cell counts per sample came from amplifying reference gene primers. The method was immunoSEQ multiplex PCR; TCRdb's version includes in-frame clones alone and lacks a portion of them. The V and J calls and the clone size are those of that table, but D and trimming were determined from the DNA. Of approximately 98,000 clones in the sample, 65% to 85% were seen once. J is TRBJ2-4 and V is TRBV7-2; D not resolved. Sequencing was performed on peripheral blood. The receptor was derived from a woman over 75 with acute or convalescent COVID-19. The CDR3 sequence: CASSPAPGTLNIQYF. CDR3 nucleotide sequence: TGTGCCAGCAGCCCCGCGCCGGGTACCCTAAACATTCAGTACTTC.